Following are 10 T cell receptor beta chains from one sample sequenced in a study of PD-1 blockade in classical Hodgkin lymphoma. Here immunoSEQ multiplex PCR was the method, and the copy in TCRdb shows in-frame clones only, minus some. The sample lists around 40,000 clones; around two thirds were seen once. There was relapse after autologous stem cell transplantation in every patient, and there was variation in brentuximab vedotin exposure. The sequencing here drew on peripheral blood mononuclear cells (PBMCs), taken at baseline. The receptors originated from a human donor with classical Hodgkin lymphoma.

The chain has TRBV6-1 and TRBJ2-7; TRBD2 is a possible D gene (6 bases). The CDR3 sequence is 15 residues long. CDR1 is MNHNS and CDR2 is SASEGT in the germline V gene. Trimming shortened V by 1 base and J by 2 bases, and 12 bases separated the two germline ends. The CDR3 here is CASSEDSGVPYEQYF. CDR3 DNA: TGTGCCAGCAGTGAAGATTCGGGGGTCCCCTACGAGCAGTACTTC.

This clone has more than one count but fewer than ten. V gene TRBV28 combines with J gene TRBJ1-1, with 9 positions matching TRBD1. The germline gives CDR1 MDHEN, CDR2 SYDVKM. V shed 1 base and J 13 bases; nucleotides not matched to a gene: 10. The CDR3 covers 14 residues. The CDR3 region has the DNA TGTGCCAGCAGTTTATCCATCCGGGACAGGGAGGTTTTCTTT. It yields the protein CASSLSIRDREVFF.

V and J are TRBV6-5 and TRBJ1-5; tentative D call: TRBD1 (6 bases). The V gene lost 2 bases and the J gene lost 4 bases, with 12 bases spanning the gap. Germline V gene sequence: CDR1 MNHEY, CDR2 SVGAGI. This CDR3 has 15 residues. Written as DNA, the CDR3 is TGTGCCAGCAGTTACCTCCCAGGGGCGAATCAGCCCCAGCATTTT. The encoded protein is CASSYLPGANQPQHF.

The chain combines TRBV19 with TRBJ1-1, with TRBD1 matching 10 bases. After removal of 3 bases from V and 4 bases from J, the junction contained 11 bases not matched to a gene. CDR1 LNHDA and CDR2 SQIVND come from the germline V gene (reference sequence). The CDR3 spans 17 residues. CDR3 nucleotides: TGTGCCAGTAGTATTGAGGGACAGGGGCTAATGGGCACTGAAGCTTTCTTT. Its protein is CASSIEGQGLMGTEAFF.

The chain combines TRBV7-9 with TRBJ2-7; D possibly corresponds to TRBD2 (6 bases). Germline V gene data show CDR1 as SEHNR and CDR2 as FQNEAQ (reference sequence). The CDR3 totals 13 residues. V lost 9 bases, J lost 0 bases, and 12 bases lay in between. This chain's CDR3 is CASLDGSSYEQYF. The CDR3 DNA reads TGTGCCAGTCTGGACGGGAGCTCCTACGAGCAGTACTTC.

This rearrangement joins TRBV11-2 to TRBJ2-5; no clear D. The CDR3 is made up of 11 amino acids. CDR1 and CDR2 from the germline V gene are SGHAT and FQNNGV. Trimming shortened V by 2 bases and J by 5 bases, and 3 bases separated the two germline ends. Here the CDR3 reads CASSLRETQYF. As DNA, the CDR3 is TGTGCCAGCAGCTTAAGGGAGACCCAGTACTTC.

The V gene is TRBV4-1, the J gene TRBJ1-6, with 7 bases lining up with TRBD1. V shed 0 bases, J shed 5 bases, and the junction held 4 bases outside the gene matches. Germline V gives CDR1 MGHRA, CDR2 YSYEKL. The CDR3 runs to 16 residues. The CDR3 region is CASSQELTGDNSPLHF. CDR3 DNA sequence: TGCGCCAGCAGCCAAGAACTAACAGGGGATAATTCACCCCTCCACTTT.

As concerns this clone: Other DNA sequences of this sample code for an identical CDR3. The chain employs TRBV9 and TRBJ2-3, with no clear D. The CDR3 is 12 amino acids. V was shortened by 4 bases and J by 1 base, with 4 bases between the two germline ends. The germline V gene encodes CDR1 SGDLS and CDR2 YYNGEE. The CDR3 sequence: CASSPRTDTQYF. The DNA of the CDR3 is TGTGCCAGCAGCCCTCGCACAGATACGCAGTATTTT.

The chain carries TRBV15 and TRBJ1-5; TRBD1 matches 7 bases. This CDR3 has 17 amino acids. After removal of 0 bases from V and 7 bases from J, the junction contained 12 bases not matched to a gene. Germline loops: CDR1 LNHNV, CDR2 YYDKDF (reference sequence). This CDR3 is CATSREISDRAYQPQHF. The CDR3, as DNA: TGTGCCACCAGCAGAGAAATATCCGACAGGGCTTACCAGCCCCAGCATTTT.

This chain joins TRBV27 and TRBJ2-1; D possibly matches TRBD1 or TRBD2 (6 bases each). The V gene's germline CDR1 is MNHEY and CDR2 SMNVEV (reference sequence). The CDR3 runs to 15 residues. V lost 4 bases and J 7 bases, leaving 17 bases between the germline ends. The CDR3 protein is CASSWYGGAKNEQFF. In DNA form, the CDR3 reads TGTGCCAGCAGTTGGTACGGGGGCGCTAAGAATGAGCAGTTCTTC.